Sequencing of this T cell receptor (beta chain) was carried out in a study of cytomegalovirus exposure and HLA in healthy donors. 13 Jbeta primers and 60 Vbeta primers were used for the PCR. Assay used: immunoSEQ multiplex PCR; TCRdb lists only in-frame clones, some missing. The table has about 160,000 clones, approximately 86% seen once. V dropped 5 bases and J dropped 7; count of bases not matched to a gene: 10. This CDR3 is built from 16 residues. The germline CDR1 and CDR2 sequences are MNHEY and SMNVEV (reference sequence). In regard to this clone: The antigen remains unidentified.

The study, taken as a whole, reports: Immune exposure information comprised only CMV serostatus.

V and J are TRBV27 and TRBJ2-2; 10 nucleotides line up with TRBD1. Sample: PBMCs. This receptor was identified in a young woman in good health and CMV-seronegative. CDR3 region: CASSPAGTGEDGELFF. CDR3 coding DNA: TGTGCCAGCAGTCCCGCCGGGACAGGGGAAGACGGGGAGCTGTTTTTT.